This T cell receptor (beta chain) derives from a study of siplizumab effects on memory and regulatory T cells. Some clones are missing from TCRdb's copy, which holds only in-frame ones; the method was immunoSEQ multiplex PCR. This table has more than 95,000 clones, 90% to 95% appearing once. CDR1 is SGHAT, CDR2 FQNNGV, per germline. The CDR3 has 16 residues. The genes are TRBV11-2 and TRBJ2-5; 13 bases fit TRBD2. The J call could be wrong; TRBJ2-7 is a better fit for the DNA end. Specimen: non-Treg CD4+ T cells sorted from blood. The source of this sequence is a human donor in good health. The DNA of the CDR3 is TGTGCCAGCAGCTTAGTTACTAGCGGGAGGGCCTACGAGCAGTACTTC. Translated, it gives CASSLVTSGRAYEQYF.